This TCR beta chain was identified in a study of blood T cell repertoires in COVID-19. Germline V CDR1 and CDR2: LNHDA, SQIVND (reference sequence). V was shortened by 3 bases and J by 13 bases, with 15 bases between the two germline ends. This CDR3 comprises 12 residues. Per the original data handling: Estimated nucleated cell counts came from reference gene primer amplification. TCRdb's copy holds only in-frame clones and misses some; the assay was immunoSEQ multiplex PCR. The V and J calls and clone size are taken from that table; D and trimming were inferred from the DNA. The profile shows about 380,000 clones, more than 70% of them singletons.

The receptor was isolated from a young woman who had recovered from COVID-19. This chain links TRBV19 with TRBJ1-2; maybe TRBD1 (5 bases). The specimen was PBMCs or T cells enriched from blood (not recorded which). The CDR3 sequence is CASSMKVGLCTF. The CDR3 coding sequence is TGTGCCAGTAGTATGAAAGTGGGGCTCTGCACCTTC.